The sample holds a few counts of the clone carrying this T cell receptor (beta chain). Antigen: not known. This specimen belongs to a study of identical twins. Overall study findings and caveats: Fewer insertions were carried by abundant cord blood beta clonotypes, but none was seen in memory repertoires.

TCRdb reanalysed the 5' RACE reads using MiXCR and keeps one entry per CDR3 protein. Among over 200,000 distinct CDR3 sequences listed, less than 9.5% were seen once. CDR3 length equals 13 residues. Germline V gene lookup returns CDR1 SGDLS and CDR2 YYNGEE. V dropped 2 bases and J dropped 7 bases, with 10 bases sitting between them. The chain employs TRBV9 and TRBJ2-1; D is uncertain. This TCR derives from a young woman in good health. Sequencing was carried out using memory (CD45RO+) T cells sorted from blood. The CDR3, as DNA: TGTGCCAGCAGCGTCCTAGACTGGAATGAGCAGTTCTTC. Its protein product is CASSVLDWNEQFF.